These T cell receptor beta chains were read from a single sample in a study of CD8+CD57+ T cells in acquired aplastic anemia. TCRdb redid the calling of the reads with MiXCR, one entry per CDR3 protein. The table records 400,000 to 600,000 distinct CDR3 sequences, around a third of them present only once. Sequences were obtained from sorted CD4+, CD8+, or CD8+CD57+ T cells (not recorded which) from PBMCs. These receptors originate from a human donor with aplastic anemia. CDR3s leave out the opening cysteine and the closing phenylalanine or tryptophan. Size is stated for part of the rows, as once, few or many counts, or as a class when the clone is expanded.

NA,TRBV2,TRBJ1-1,ASFGMMSTEAF
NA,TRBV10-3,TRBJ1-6,ASNLHEGINSPLH
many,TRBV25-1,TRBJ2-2,ASSPQAGELF
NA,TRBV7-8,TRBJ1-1,ASSLANQGTEAF
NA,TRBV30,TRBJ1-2,AWGRDNSYGYT
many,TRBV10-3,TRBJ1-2,AIRGQEELYGYT
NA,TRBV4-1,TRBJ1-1,ASSQEVSMNTEAF
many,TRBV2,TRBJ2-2,ASSSQGDTGELF
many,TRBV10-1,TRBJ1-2,ASSVPSPGTFTNYGYT
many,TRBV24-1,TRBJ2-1,ASSTSGNYNEQF
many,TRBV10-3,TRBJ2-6,AISEGRAGANVLT
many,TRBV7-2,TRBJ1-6,ASSPPGNSPLH
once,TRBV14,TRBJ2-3,ASPSGQGVTDTQY
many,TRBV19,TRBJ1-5,ASSLSRSNNQPQH
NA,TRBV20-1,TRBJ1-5,SARRGPNGWPQH
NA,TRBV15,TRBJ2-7,ATRGDSYEQY
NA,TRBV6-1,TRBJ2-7,ASSPLQGSYEQY
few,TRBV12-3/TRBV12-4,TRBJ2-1,ASSSNRAGDGHEQF
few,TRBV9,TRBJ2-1,ASSVVSSSYNEQF
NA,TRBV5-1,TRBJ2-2,ASSLLQGNTGELF
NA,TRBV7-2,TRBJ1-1,ASSDPSRGTEAF
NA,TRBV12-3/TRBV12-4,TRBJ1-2,ASSSGTTRYGYT
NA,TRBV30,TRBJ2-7,AWSELGMWTGHYEQY
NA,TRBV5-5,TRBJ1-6,ASRPRGAAYSSPFH
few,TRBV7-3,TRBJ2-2,ASSLWGQANAGELF
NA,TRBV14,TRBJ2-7,ASSQNPGQGVYEQY
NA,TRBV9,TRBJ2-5,ASSVGSFEETQY
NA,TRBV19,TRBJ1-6,AWSPTSDSPLH
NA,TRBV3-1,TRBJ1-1,ASSRGSTEAL
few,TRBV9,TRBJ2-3,ASRLTGATDTQY
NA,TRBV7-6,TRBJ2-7,ASSLAFRGRVNEQY
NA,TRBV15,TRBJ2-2,ATSRDMRQGPQGCANTGELF
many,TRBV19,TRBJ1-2,ASSTRGQGPHGYT
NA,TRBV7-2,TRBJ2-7,ASSLVRVGEQY
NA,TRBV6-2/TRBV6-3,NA,ASRKGQMNTGELF
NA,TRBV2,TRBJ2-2,ATTLSTGNTGELF
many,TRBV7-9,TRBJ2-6,ASSLAVGANVLT
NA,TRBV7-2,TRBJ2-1,ASSYQSYNEQF
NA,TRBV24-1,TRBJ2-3,ATSVFRGADTQY
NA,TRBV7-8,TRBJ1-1,ASSSKGMNTEAF
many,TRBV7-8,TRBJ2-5,ASSLEVGVGETQY
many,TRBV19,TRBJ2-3,ASSIDRNTDTQY
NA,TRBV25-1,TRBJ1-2,ASSLPRGINYGYT
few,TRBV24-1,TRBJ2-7,ATSPTGYGEQY
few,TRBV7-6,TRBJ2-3,ASSLTAGGTDTQY